The clone carrying this T cell receptor beta chain has more than one count but fewer than ten. The target antigen is unknown. The sample belongs to a study of beta chain features in type 1 diabetes. General observations from the study: Among patients with Type 1 diabetes, TCRB CDR3s were moderately but significantly shorter in every one of the four CD4+ subsets.

Expressed TCRB transcripts were sequenced because the entire RNA isolate underwent reverse transcription. The repertoire was sequenced with immunoSEQ multiplex PCR; TCRdb's copy has only in-frame clones and lacks some. The profile covers a few hundred thousand clones, with roughly 16% appearing a single time and about 0.092% taken by the ten largest. Germline loops: CDR1 MNHNY, CDR2 SVGAGI (reference sequence). V was clipped by 6 bases and J by 0 bases, with 7 bases between them. The CDR3 consists of 13 residues. The sequenced sample was naive CD4+ T cells from blood. This sequence was found in a man aged 25-40 years with type 1 diabetes. V gene TRBV6-6 combines with J gene TRBJ2-3; D tentatively reads TRBD1 or TRBD2 (5 bases each). The CDR3 loop reads CASRGESTDTQYF. CDR3 coding DNA: TGTGCCAGCAGGGGGGAAAGCACAGATACGCAGTATTTT.